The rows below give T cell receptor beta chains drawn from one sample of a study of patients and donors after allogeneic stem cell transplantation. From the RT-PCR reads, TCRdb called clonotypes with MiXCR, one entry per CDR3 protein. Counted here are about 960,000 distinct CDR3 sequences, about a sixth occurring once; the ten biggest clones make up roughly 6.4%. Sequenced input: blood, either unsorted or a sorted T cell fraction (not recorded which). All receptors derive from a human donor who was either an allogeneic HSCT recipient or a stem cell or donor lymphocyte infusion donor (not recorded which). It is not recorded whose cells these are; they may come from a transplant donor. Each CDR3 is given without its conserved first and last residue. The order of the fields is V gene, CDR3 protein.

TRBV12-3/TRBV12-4	ASSGTALNEKLF
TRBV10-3	AIAKGRENYGYT
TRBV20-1	SARQRGTSGGVMNEQF
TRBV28	ASSRTLNGDTQY
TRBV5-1	ASSRSGGDNEQF
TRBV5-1	ASSPQGRENTEAF
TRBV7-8	ASSLPPGVNSNQPQH
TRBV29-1	SVRILKGLAGRREEQF
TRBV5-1	ASSPGLRGTGELF
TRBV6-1	ASRTSADTQY
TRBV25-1	ASTIAGGYNEQF
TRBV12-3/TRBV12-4	ASSFPGFGEQY
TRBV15	ATSFRDSPGDTQY
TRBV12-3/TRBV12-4	ASSLRSLENTGELF
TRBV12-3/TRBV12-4	ASSHPIWASYNEQF
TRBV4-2	ASSQGDRQETQY
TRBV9	ASSASGLAHNEQF
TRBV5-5	ASSLRGQSYEQY
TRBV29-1	SVGRGLDEQY
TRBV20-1	SAKAPGTGAEKLF
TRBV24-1	ATSEWTSGGRNEQF
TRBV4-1	ASSQLENEQF
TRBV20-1	SASRLLARTISTDTQY
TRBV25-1	ASSEGTGGEKLF
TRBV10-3	AIRRDRRNTGELF
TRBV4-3	ASSRDRLSGGEQY
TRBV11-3	ASSFTESYNEQF
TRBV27	ASSLRQSDGYT
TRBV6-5	ASSYDGQPNTEAF
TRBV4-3	ASSPSGDFTDTQY
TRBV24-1	ASGTGTNTGELF
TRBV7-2	ASSSGGLAKNIQY
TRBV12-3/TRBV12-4	ASSIRQGHTEAF
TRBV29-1	SVETWGLDTEAF
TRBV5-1	ASFRDRQETQY
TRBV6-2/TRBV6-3	ASISDFRGSYEQY
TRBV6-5	ASSSDRGENSPLH
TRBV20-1	SARPLAGQTYNEQF
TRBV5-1	ASSYREVAGNSYNEQF
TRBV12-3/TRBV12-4	ASSTSSGGASEQF
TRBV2	ASSEASILSEAF
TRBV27	ASSFIGSNQPQH
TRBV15	ATSRVRVRTSGSADTQY